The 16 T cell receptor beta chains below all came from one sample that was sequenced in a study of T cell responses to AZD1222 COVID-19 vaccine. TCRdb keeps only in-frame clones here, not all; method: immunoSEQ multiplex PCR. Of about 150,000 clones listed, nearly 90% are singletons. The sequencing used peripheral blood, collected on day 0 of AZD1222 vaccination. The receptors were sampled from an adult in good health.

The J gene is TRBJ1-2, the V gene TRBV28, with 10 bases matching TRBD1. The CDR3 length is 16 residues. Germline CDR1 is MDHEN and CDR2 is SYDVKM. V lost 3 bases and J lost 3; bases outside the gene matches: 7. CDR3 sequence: CASSLTGGWVDYGYTF. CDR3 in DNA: TGTGCCAGCAGTTTGACAGGGGGCTGGGTAGACTATGGCTACACCTTC.

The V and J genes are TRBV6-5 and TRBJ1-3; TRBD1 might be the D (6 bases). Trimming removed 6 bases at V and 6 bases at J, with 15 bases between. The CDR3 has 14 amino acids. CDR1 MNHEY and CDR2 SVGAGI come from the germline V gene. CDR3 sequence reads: CASSAITGANTIYF. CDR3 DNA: TGTGCCAGCAGCGCCATAACGGGGGCAAACACCATATATTTT.

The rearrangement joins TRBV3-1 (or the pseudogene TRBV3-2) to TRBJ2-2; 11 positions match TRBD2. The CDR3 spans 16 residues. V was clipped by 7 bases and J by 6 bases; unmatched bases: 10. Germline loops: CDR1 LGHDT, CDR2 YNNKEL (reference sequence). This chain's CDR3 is CASTLAGGLSAGELFF. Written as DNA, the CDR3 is TGTGCCAGCACCCTAGCGGGAGGCCTCTCGGCCGGGGAGCTGTTTTTT.

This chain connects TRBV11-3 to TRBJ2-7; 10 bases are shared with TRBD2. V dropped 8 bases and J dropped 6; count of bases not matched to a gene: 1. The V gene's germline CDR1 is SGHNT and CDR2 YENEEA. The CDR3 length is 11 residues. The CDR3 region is CASGTSVEQYF. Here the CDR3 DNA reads TGTGCCAGCGGGACTAGCGTCGAGCAGTACTTC.

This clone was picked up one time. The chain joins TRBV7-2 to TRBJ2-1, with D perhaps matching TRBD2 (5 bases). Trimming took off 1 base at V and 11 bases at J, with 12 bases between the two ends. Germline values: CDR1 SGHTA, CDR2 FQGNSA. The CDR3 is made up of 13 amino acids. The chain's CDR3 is CASSLGFAGKQFF. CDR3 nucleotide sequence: TGTGCCAGCAGCTTAGGGTTCGCGGGTAAGCAGTTCTTC.

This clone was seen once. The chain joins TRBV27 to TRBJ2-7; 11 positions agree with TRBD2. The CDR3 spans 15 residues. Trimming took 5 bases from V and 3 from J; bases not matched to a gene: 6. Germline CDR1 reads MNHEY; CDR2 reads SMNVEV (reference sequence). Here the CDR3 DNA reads TGTGCCAGCAGTCTACTAGCGGGAGTTTTCTACGAGCAGTACTTC. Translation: CASSLLAGVFYEQYF.

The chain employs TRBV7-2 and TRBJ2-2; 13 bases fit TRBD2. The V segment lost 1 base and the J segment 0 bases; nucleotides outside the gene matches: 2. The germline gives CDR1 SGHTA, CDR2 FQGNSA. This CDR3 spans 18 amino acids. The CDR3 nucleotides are TGTGCCAGCAGCTTAGTGGGACTAGCGGGGACGAACACCGGGGAGCTGTTTTTT. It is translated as CASSLVGLAGTNTGELFF.

Here the CDR3 reads CASSSNLGSYEQYF. DNA of the CDR3: TGTGCCAGCAGCTCAAACCTAGGGTCCTACGAGCAGTACTTC. The chain combines TRBV11-2 with TRBJ2-7; D gene uncertain. With 4 bases removed from V and 1 base from J, the gap between germline ends came to 11 bases. The CDR3 is 14 amino acids. Germline-derived CDR1 and CDR2 are SGHAT and FQNNGV.

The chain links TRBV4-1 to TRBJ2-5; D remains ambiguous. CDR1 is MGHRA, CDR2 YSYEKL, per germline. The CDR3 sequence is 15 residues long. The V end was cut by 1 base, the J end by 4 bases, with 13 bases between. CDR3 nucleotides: TGCGCCAGCAGCCAAGTTCAAAGGACGGCAGAGACCCAGTACTTC. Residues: CASSQVQRTAETQYF.

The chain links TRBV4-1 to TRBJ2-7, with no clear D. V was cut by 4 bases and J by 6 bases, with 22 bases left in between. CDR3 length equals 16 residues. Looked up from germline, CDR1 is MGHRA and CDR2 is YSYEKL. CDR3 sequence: CASSPRARALGSEQYF. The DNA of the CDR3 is TGCGCCAGCAGCCCTCGCGCTCGGGCCCTCGGGTCCGAGCAGTACTTC.

The CDR3: CASSLDRGGSYNEQFF. CDR3 nucleotides: TGTGCCAGCAGCTTAGATCGGGGGGGCTCCTACAATGAGCAGTTCTTC. The chain recombines TRBV11-2 with TRBJ2-1; 8 bases match TRBD2. CDR3 length equals 16 residues. Trimming removed 0 bases from V and 0 bases from J; junction bases left unmatched: 1. The V gene's germline CDR1 is SGHAT and CDR2 FQNNGV.

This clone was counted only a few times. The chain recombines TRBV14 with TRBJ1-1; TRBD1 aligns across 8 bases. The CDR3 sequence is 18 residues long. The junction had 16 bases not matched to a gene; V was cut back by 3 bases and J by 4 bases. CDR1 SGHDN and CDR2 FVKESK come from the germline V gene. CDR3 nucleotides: TGTGCCAGCAGCCATGGCCGCGGCAGGGGGCAGGGGAGCACTGAAGCTTTCTTT. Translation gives CASSHGRGRGQGSTEAFF.

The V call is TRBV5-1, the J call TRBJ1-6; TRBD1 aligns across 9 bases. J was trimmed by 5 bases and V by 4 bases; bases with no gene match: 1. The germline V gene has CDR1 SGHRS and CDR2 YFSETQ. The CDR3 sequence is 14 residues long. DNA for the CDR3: TGCGCCAGCAGCCGGGACAGGGATAATTCACCCCTCCACTTT. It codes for CASSRDRDNSPLHF.

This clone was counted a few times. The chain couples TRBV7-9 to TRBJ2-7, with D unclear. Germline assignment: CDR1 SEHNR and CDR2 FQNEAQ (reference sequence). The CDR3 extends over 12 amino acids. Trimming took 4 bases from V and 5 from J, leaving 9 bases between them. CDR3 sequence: CASSSLGHEQYF. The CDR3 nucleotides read TGTGCCAGCAGCTCCTTGGGCCACGAGCAGTACTTC.

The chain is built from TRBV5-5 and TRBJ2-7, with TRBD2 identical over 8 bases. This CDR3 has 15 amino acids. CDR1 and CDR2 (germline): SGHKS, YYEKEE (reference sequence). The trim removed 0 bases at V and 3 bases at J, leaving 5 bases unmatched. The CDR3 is CASSLEASGFYEQYF. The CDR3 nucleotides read TGTGCCAGCAGCTTGGAGGCTAGCGGGTTCTACGAGCAGTACTTC. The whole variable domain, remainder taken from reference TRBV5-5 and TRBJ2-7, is DAGVTQSPTHLIKTRGQQVTLRCSPISGHKSVSWYQQVLGQGPQFIFQYYEKEERGRGNFPDRFSARQFPNYSSELNVNALLLGDSALYLCASSLEASGFYEQYFGPGTRLTVT.

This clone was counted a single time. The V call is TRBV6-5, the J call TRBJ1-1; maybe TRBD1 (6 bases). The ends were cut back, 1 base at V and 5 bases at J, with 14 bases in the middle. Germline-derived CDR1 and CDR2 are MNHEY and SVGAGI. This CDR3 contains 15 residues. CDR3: CASSYLGGLRTEAFF. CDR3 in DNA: TGTGCCAGCAGTTACTTGGGGGGCTTGCGGACTGAAGCTTTCTTT.